Presented here are 20 T cell receptor beta chains from one specimen sequenced in a study of T cell repertoires in cytomegalovirus infection. The antigens for these receptors are not known. Each CDR3 protein is one row after TCRdb ran MiXCR on the reads. The sample has roughly 920,000 distinct CDR3 sequences; approximately 31% are singletons. Sequencing was performed on cultured CD8+ T cells from PBMCs, taken from culture after CMV antigen stimulation. These receptors all stem from a human donor in good health (CMV status not recorded). Some clones in this sample may be carry-over from other donors' samples.

A note on this clonotype: Mismatch with germline at one junction end may stem from a read error. The chain combines TRBV7-9 with TRBJ2-5; D is unresolved. CDR3 length: 12 amino acids. Germline V gene lookup returns CDR1 SEHNR and CDR2 FQNEAQ (reference sequence). As DNA, the CDR3 is TGTGCCAGCAGCTTGGGCCAATATATGCCGAGCTTC. Encoded protein: CASSLGQYMPSF.

V gene TRBV12-3 or TRBV12-4 combines with J gene TRBJ1-1; 7 positions match TRBD1. CDR3 length equals 18 residues. J was trimmed by 0 bases and V by 8 bases; bases with no gene match: 18. The CDR3: CASEDSSGGTTLNTEAFF. The CDR3 DNA reads as TGTGCCAGCGAAGATTCGTCAGGGGGGACGACCCTGAACACTGAAGCTTTCTTT.

The chain recombines TRBV6-5 with TRBJ1-3, with a tentative D call TRBD1 (5 bases). The CDR3 totals 15 residues. Trimming left V 5 bases short and J 2 bases short, with 13 bases between. Looked up from germline, CDR1 is MNHEY and CDR2 is SVGAGI. CDR3 DNA sequence: TGTGCCAGCAGTAGGACATTCCGGCCTGGAAACACCATATATTTT. Protein product: CASSRTFRPGNTIYF.

The genes are TRBV27 and TRBJ2-3; 7 bases fit TRBD1. V gave up 4 bases and J gave up 0 bases; unmatched junction bases: 7. Germline-derived CDR1 and CDR2 are MNHEY and SMNVEV (reference sequence). This CDR3 has 16 amino acids. CDR3 sequence reads: CASSWDSLTSTDTQYF. CDR3 sequence (DNA): TGTGCCAGCAGTTGGGACAGCCTCACCAGCACAGATACGCAGTATTTT.

The CDR3 sequence is CASSAPEGANTGELFF. As DNA, the CDR3 is TGTGCCAGCAGCGCCCCGGAGGGGGCGAACACCGGGGAGCTGTTTTTT. The chain joins TRBV9 to TRBJ2-2; tentatively, D is TRBD1 or TRBD2 (6 bases each). From germline, CDR1 is SGDLS and CDR2 YYNGEE. With 3 bases removed from V and 0 bases from J, the gap between germline ends came to 12 bases. This CDR3 spans 16 amino acids. Complete variable domain (other parts from reference TRBV9 and TRBJ2-2): DSGVTQTPKHLITATGQRVTLRCSPRSGDLSVYWYQQSLDQGLQFLIQYYNGEERAKGNILERFSAQQFPDLHSELNLSSLELGDSALYFCASSAPEGANTGELFFGEGSRLTVL.

The chain recombines TRBV7-9 with TRBJ2-5; D gene uncertain. V was clipped by 4 bases and J by 5 bases, with 14 bases between them. This CDR3 spans 14 amino acids. Germline CDR1 and CDR2: SEHNR and FQNEAQ (reference sequence). The CDR3 nucleotides are TGTGCCAGCAGCTCCGTAGGCCTTAGGGAGACCCAGTACTTC. This gives the protein CASSSVGLRETQYF.

This clonotype was seen many times. The chain recombines TRBV27 with TRBJ1-4, with 7 bases identical to TRBD1. The CDR3 is 15 amino acids. Per germline, CDR1 MNHEY and CDR2 SMNVEV (reference sequence). V was clipped by 0 bases and J by 8 bases; unmatched bases: 6. The CDR3 nucleotides read TGTGCCAGCAGTTTATCGAACAGGGGACAGGAAAAACTGTTTTTT. As protein: CASSLSNRGQEKLFF.

As DNA, the CDR3 is TGTGCCAGCAGCCGGGAGGGGGCCGGGACCCTCTATGGCTACACCTTC. This encodes CASSREGAGTLYGYTF. The rearrangement joins TRBV7-6 to TRBJ1-2; 7 bases map to TRBD1. Losses at the gene ends were 5 bases for V and 4 bases for J; bases not matched to a gene: 13. The CDR3 has 16 residues. Looked up from germline, CDR1 is SGHVS and CDR2 is FNYEAQ.

J is TRBJ2-1 and V is TRBV7-9, with unresolved D. Germline V gene data show CDR1 as SEHNR and CDR2 as FQNEAQ (reference sequence). This CDR3 comprises 18 residues. Trimming took off 4 bases at V and 0 bases at J, with 19 bases between the two ends. The CDR3 coding sequence is TGTGCCAGCAGCTCGCCGAACAGACGCCTCAGCTCCTACAATGAGCAGTTCTTC. Translation: CASSSPNRRLSSYNEQFF. Together with reference TRBV7-9 and TRBJ2-1, the CDR3 gives the full variable domain: DTGVSQNPRHKITKRGQNVTFRCDPISEHNRLYWYRQTLGQGPEFLTYFQNEAQLEKSRLLSDRFSAERPKGSFSTLEIQRTEQGDSAMYLCASSSPNRRLSSYNEQFFGPGTRLTVL.

The rearrangement uses TRBV7-6 and TRBJ2-1; TRBD1 matches 9 bases. The V gene end was trimmed by 0 bases and the J gene end by 6 bases; junction bases not matched to a gene: 3. This CDR3 has 15 amino acids. From germline, CDR1 is SGHVS and CDR2 FNYEAQ. The chain's CDR3 is CASSLARQGVNEQFF. As DNA, the CDR3 is TGTGCCAGCAGCTTAGCCAGACAGGGGGTCAATGAGCAGTTCTTC.

About this clonotype: At one end the junction does not follow the germline gene, possibly because of a read error. This chain connects TRBV15 to TRBJ1-6; TRBD1 matches at 8 bases. Germline-derived CDR1 and CDR2 are LNHNV and YYDKDF (reference sequence). This CDR3 is 15 amino acids long. CDR3 region: CVTSSYRQGKVPLHF. Here the CDR3 DNA reads TGTGTCACCAGCAGCTACCGACAGGGGAAGGTACCCCTCCACTTT.

This clonotype showed up just a few times. This chain links TRBV6-5 with TRBJ2-1, with D maybe TRBD2 (5 bases). This CDR3 region has 12 residues. Trimming cost V 6 bases and J 8 bases, with 11 bases left between them. Germline CDR1 and CDR2: MNHEY and SVGAGI. The chain's CDR3 is CASSAVGDEQFF. In DNA, the CDR3 is TGTGCCAGCAGCGCCGTCGGGGATGAGCAGTTCTTC.

This clonotype has just one count. The V gene is TRBV6-2 or TRBV6-3, the J gene TRBJ1-1; TRBD1 is a possible D gene (5 bases). Trimming removed 8 bases from V and 3 bases from J, with 16 bases in between. The CDR3 covers 14 residues. Germline loops: CDR1 MNHEY, CDR2 SVGEGT. The CDR3 nucleotides read TGTGCCAGCGGCGGCCGTAAAGGGGACACTGAAGCTTTCTTT. Amino acid sequence: CASGGRKGDTEAFF.

This clonotype was seen only a few times. The chain links TRBV9 to TRBJ2-6; possible D gene TRBD2, 7 bases. There are 18 residues in the CDR3. CDR1 and CDR2 from the germline V gene are SGDLS and YYNGEE. Trimming pared 5 bases from V and 0 bases from J, leaving 18 bases between. CDR3 nucleotides: TGTGCCAGCAGTTTGGTGGGGGGGCCCTCCTCTGGGGCCAACGTCCTGACTTTC. It translates to CASSLVGGPSSGANVLTF.

The V and J genes are TRBV5-8 and TRBJ2-3; the D gene is possibly TRBD1 (6 bases). Germline CDR1 is SGHTS and CDR2 is YDEGEE. Trimming took off 4 bases at V and 1 base at J, with 19 bases between the two ends. The CDR3 is made up of 17 amino acids. The CDR3 DNA follows: TGTGCCAGCAGCCCCCTTTTAGGCCCAGGGGGCACAGATACGCAGTATTTT. It translates to CASSPLLGPGGTDTQYF. The full variable domain, rest sourced from reference TRBV5-8 and TRBJ2-3, is EAGVTQSPTHLIKTRGQQATLRCSPISGHTSVYWYQQALGLGLQFLLWYDEGEERNRGNFPPRFSGRQFPNYSSELNVNALELEDSALYLCASSPLLGPGGTDTQYFGPGTRLTVL.

Concerning this clonotype itself: The junction departs from the called germline gene at one end, perhaps through a read error. V is TRBV7-2 and J is TRBJ1-5, with a weak D call TRBD1 (6 bases). Germline V lookup: CDR1 SGHTA, CDR2 FQGNSA. This CDR3 comprises 14 residues. CDR3 protein: CANSLPGGNQPQHF. The CDR3 nucleotides are TGTGCCAACAGCTTACCAGGGGGCAATCAGCCCCAGCATTTT.

As to this clonotype: This may come from a read error, since a much larger clone is one base off. The rearrangement links TRBV4-1 to TRBJ2-1, with D maybe TRBD2 (6 bases). The V end was cut by 4 bases, the J end by 2 bases, with 12 bases between. Germline V gene lookup returns CDR1 MGHRA and CDR2 YSYEKL. CDR3 length: 15 residues. Here the CDR3 DNA reads TGCGCCAGCAGCCCGACTAGGACCGCCTACAATGAGCAGTTCTTC. Its protein is CASSPTRTAYNEQFF.

Ten or more counts support this clonotype. The junction departs from the called germline gene at one end, perhaps through a read error. V gene TRBV7-2 combines with J gene TRBJ1-6; possible D gene TRBD1, 6 bases. This CDR3 comprises 15 residues. Per germline, CDR1 SGHTA and CDR2 FQGNSA. The CDR3 protein is CASSTGQSYTSPLHF. In DNA form, the CDR3 reads TGTGCCAGCAGTACCGGACAGAGTTATACTTCACCCCTCCACTTT.

This clonotype was seen a handful of times. A much larger clone sits a single nucleotide away, making a read error possible. This chain connects TRBV7-6 to TRBJ2-1; 7 bases align to TRBD2. The germline gives CDR1 SGHVS, CDR2 FNYEAQ. The CDR3 has 16 amino acids. Trimming cost V 10 bases and J 7 bases; bases outside gene matches: 19. The CDR3 DNA is TGTGCCAACAGTTCCCGGGCGGGGGAGGTAGGGAATGAGCAGTTCTTC. As protein: CANSSRAGEVGNEQFF.

This clonotype showed up many times. The rearrangement links TRBV7-9 to TRBJ1-1; D gene ambiguous. The CDR3 is 13 amino acids. Deletions cut 5 bases from V and 2 bases from J, with 9 bases between. Per germline, CDR1 SEHNR and CDR2 FQNEAQ (reference sequence). CDR3 sequence (DNA): TGTGCCAGCAGCGTTAATCTTAACACTGAAGCTTTCTTT. Its translation is CASSVNLNTEAFF.